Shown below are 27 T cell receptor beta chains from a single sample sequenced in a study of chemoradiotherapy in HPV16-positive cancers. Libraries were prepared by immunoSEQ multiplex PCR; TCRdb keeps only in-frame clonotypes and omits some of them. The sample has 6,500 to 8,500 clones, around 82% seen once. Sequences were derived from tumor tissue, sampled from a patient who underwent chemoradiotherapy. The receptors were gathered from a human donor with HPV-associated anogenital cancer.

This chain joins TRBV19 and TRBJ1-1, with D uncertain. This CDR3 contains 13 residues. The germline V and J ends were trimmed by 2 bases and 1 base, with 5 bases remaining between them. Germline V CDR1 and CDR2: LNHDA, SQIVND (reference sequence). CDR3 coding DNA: TGTGCCAGTAGTATAAAGCCGAACACTGAAGCTTTCTTT. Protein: CASSIKPNTEAFF. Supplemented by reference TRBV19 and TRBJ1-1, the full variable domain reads DGGITQSPKYLFRKEGQNVTLSCEQNLNHDAMYWYRQDPGQGLRLIYYSQIVNDFQKGDIAEGYSVSREKKESFPLTVTSAQKNPTAFYLCASSIKPNTEAFFGQGTRLTVV.

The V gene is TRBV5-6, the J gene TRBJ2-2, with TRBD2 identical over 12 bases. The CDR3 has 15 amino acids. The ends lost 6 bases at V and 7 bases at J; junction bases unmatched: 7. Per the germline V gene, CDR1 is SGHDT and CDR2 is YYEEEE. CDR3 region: CASTKTSGGVGELFF. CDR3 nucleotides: TGTGCCAGCACGAAGACTAGCGGGGGCGTCGGGGAGCTGTTTTTT. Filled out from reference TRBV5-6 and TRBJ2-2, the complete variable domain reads DAGVTQSPTHLIKTRGQQVTLRCSPKSGHDTVSWYQQALGQGPQFIFQYYEEEERQRGNFPDRFSGHQFPNYSSELNVNALLLGDSALYLCASTKTSGGVGELFFGEGSRLTVL.

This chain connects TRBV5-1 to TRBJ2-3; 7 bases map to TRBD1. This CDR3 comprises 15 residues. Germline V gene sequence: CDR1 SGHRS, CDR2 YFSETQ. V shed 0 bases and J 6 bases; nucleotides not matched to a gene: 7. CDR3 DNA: TGCGCCAGCAGCTTGGGGGTGACAGGGTCCGATACGCAGTATTTT. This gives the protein CASSLGVTGSDTQYF.

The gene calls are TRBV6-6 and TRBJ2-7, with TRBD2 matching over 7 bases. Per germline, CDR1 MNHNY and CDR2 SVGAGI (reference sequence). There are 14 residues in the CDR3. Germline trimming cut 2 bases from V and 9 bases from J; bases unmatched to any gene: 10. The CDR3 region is CASSYGLAEPWQYF. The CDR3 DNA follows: TGTGCCAGCAGTTACGGGCTAGCGGAACCCTGGCAGTACTTC.

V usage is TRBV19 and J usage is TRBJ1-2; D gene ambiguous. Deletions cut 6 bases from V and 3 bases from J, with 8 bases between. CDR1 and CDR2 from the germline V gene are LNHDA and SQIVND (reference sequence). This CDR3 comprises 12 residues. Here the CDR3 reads CASSGFDYGYTF. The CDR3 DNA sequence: TGTGCCAGTAGCGGGTTTGACTATGGCTACACCTTC.

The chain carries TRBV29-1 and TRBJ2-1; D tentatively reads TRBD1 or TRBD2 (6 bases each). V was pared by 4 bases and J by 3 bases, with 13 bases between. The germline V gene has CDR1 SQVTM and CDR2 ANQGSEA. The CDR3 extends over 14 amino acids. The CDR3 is CSVVGGGRYNEQFF. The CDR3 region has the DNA TGCAGCGTTGTGGGTGGGGGGCGCTACAATGAGCAGTTCTTC.

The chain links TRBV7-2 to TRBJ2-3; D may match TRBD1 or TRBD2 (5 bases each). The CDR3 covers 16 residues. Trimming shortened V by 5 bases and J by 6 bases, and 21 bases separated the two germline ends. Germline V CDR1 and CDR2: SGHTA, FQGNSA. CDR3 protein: CASSPSGARGWDTQYF. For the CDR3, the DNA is TGTGCCAGCAGCCCTTCCGGGGCACGGGGCTGGGATACGCAGTATTTT.

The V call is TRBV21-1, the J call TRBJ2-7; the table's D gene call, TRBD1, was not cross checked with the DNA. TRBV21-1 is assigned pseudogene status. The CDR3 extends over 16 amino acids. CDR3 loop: CASSKAAGTGNYEQYF. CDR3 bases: TGTGCCAGCAGCAAAGCGGCCGGGACAGGGAATTACGAGCAGTACTTC.

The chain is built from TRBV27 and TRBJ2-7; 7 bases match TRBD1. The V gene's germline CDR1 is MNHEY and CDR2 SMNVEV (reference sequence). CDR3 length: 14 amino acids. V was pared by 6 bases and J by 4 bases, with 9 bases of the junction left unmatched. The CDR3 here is CASRDLDRVYEQYF. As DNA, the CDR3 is TGTGCCAGCAGAGACCTCGACAGGGTTTACGAGCAGTACTTC.

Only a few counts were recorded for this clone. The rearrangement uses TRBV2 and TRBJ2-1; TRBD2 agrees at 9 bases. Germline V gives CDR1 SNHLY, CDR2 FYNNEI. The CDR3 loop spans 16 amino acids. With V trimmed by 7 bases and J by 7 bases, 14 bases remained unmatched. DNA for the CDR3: TGTGCCAGCAAAGAACGGGTAGCGGGGGAGGCTAATGAGCAGTTCTTC. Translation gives CASKERVAGEANEQFF.

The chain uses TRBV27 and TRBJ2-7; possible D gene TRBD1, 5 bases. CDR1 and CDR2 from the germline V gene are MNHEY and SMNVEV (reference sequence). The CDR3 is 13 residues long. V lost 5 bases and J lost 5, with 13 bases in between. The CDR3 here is CASSTRSGHEQYF. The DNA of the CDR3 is TGTGCCAGCAGTACAAGGTCAGGGCACGAGCAGTACTTC.

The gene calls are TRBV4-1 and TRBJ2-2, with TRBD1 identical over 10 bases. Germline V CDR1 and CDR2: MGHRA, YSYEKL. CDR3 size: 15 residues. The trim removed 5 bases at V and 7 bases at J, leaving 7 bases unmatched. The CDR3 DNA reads TGCGCCAGCAGCTACAGACAGGGGGCGGGCGGGGAGCTGTTTTTT. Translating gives CASSYRQGAGGELFF.

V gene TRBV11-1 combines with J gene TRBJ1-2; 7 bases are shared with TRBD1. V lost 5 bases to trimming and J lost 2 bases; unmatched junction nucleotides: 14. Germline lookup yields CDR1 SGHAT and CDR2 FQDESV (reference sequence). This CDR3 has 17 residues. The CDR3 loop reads CASSDYRGGTVNYGYTF. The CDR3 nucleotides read TGTGCCAGCAGCGATTACCGTGGGGGGACAGTCAACTATGGCTACACCTTC. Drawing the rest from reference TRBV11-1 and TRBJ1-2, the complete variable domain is EAEVAQSPRYKITEKSQAVAFWCDPISGHATLYWYRQILGQGPELLVQFQDESVVDDSQLPKDRFSAERLKGVDSTLKIQPAELGDSAMYLCASSDYRGGTVNYGYTFGSGTRLTVV.

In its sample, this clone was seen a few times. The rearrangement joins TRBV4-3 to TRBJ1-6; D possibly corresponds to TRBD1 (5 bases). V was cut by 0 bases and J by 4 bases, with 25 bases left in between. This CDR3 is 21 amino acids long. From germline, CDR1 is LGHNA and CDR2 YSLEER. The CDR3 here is CASSQDLSTGTSLFYNSPLHF. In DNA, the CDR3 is TGCGCCAGCAGCCAAGATCTATCGACCGGGACCTCACTATTTTATAATTCACCCCTCCACTTT.

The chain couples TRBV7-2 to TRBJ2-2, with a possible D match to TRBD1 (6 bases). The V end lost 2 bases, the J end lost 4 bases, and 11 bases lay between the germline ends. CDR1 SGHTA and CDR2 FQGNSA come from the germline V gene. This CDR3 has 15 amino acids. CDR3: CASSLQGRGTGELFF. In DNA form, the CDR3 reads TGTGCCAGCAGCTTACAGGGGCGCGGCACCGGGGAGCTGTTTTTT.

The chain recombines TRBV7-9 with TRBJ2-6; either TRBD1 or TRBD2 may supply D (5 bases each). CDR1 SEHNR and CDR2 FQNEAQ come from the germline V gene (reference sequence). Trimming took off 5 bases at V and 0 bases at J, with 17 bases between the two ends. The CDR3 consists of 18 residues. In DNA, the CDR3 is TGTGCCAGCAGCCCGCCCGGGACGGTTAGCTCTGGGGCCAACGTCCTGACTTTC. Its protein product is CASSPPGTVSSGANVLTF. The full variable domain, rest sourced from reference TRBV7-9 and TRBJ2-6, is DTGVSQNPRHKITKRGQNVTFRCDPISEHNRLYWYRQTLGQGPEFLTYFQNEAQLEKSRLLSDRFSAERPKGSFSTLEIQRTEQGDSAMYLCASSPPGTVSSGANVLTFGAGSRLTVL.

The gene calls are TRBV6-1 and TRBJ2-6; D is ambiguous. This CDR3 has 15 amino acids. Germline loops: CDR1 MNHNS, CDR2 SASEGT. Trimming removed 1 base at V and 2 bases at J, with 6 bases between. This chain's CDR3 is CASSEERTGANVLTF. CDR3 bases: TGTGCCAGCAGTGAAGAGAGGACTGGGGCCAACGTCCTGACTTTC.

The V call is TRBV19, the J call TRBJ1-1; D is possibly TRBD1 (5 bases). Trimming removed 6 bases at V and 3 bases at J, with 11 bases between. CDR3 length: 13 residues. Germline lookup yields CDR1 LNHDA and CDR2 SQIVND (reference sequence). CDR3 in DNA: TGTGCCAGTAGCCCTAGGGGATACACTGAAGCTTTCTTT. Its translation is CASSPRGYTEAFF.

The CDR3 spells CSARVVDTIYF. Written as DNA, the CDR3 is TGCAGTGCTAGGGTGGTTGACACCATATATTTT. The rearrangement links TRBV20-1 to TRBJ1-3; D ambiguous. This CDR3 is 11 amino acids long. CDR1 DFQATT and CDR2 SNEGSKA come from the germline V gene (reference sequence). The germline V and J ends were trimmed by 3 bases and 8 bases, with 8 bases remaining between them.

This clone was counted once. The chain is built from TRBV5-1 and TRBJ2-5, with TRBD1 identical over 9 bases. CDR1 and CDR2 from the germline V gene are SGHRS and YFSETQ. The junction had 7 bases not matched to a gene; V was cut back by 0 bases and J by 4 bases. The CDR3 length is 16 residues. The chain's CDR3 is CASSLEGQGIGETQYF. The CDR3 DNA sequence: TGCGCCAGCAGCTTGGAAGGACAGGGGATCGGAGAGACCCAGTACTTC. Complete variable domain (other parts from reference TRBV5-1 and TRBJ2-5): KAGVTQTPRYLIKTRGQQVTLSCSPISGHRSVSWYQQTPGQGLQFLFEYFSETQRNKGNFPGRFSGRQFSNSRSEMNVSTLELGDSALYLCASSLEGQGIGETQYFGPGTRLLVL.

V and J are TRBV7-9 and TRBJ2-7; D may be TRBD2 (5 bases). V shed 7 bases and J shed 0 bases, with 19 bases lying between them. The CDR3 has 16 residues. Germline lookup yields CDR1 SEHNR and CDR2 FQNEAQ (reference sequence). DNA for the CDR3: TGTGCCAGCACTTACCCCGAGCGGACGAGCTCCTACGAGCAGTACTTC. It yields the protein CASTYPERTSSYEQYF.

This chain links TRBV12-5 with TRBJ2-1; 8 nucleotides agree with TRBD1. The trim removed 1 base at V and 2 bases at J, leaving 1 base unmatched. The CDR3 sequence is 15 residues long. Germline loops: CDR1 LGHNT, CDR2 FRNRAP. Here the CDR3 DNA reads TGTGCTAGTGGTTTGGGGACAGGGCCCTACAATGAGCAGTTCTTC. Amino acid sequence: CASGLGTGPYNEQFF.

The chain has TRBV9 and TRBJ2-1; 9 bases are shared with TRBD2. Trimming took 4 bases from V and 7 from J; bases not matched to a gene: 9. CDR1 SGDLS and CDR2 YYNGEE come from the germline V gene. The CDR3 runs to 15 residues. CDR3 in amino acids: CASSPTSGGWNEQFF. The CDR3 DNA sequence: TGTGCCAGCAGCCCGACAAGCGGGGGGTGGAATGAGCAGTTCTTC.

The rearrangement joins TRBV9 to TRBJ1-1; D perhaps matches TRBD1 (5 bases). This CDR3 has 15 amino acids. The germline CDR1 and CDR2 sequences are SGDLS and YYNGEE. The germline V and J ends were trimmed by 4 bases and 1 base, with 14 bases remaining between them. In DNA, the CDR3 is TGTGCCAGCAGCCTTAGACCTCAGGGGAACACTGAAGCTTTCTTT. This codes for CASSLRPQGNTEAFF.

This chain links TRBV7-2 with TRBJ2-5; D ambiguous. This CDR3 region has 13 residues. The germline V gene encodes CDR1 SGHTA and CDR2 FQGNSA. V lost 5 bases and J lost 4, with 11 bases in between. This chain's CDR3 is CASSRLWGETQYF. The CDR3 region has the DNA TGTGCCAGCAGCCGACTCTGGGGAGAGACCCAGTACTTC.

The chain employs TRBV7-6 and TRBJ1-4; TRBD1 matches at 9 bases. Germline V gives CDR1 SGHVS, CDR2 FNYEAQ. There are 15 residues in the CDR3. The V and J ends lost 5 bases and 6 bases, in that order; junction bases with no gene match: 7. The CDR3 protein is CASSPFGDRDEKLFF. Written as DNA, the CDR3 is TGTGCCAGCAGCCCGTTCGGGGACAGGGATGAAAAACTGTTTTTT.

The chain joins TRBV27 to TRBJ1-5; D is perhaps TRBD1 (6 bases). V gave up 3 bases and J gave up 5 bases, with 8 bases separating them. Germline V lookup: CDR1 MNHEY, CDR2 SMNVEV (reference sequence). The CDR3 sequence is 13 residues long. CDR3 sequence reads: CASSLGGHQPQHF. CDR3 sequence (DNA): TGTGCCAGCAGTTTGGGGGGGCATCAGCCCCAGCATTTT.